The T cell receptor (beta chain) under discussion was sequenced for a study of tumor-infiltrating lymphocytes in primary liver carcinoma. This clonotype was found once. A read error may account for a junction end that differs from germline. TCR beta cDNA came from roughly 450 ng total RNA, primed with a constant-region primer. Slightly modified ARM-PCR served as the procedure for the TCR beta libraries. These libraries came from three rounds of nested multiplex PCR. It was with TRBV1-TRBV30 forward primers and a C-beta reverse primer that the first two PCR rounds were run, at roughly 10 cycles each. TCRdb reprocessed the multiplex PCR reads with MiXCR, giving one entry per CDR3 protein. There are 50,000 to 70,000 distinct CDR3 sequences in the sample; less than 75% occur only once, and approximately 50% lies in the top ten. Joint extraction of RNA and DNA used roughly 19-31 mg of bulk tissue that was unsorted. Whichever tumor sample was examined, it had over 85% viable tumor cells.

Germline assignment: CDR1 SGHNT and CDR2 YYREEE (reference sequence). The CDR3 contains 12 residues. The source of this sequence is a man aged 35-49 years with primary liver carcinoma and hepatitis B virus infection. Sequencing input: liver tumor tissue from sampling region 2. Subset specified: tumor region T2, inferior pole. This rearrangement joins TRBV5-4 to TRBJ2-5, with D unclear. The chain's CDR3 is CASSFSSRAQCF. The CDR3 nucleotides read TGTGCCAGCAGCTTCTCGTCCCGGGCCCAATGCTTC.